Following are 9 T cell receptor beta chains from one sample sequenced in a study of blood T cell repertoires in COVID-19. This table comes from immunoSEQ multiplex PCR, and its TCRdb copy is limited to in-frame clones, with some not included. The sample shows about 73,000 clones, around 82% of them seen only once. The sequenced material came from peripheral blood. These receptors came from a human donor in a cohort sampled during active COVID-19.

V usage is TRBV19 and J usage is TRBJ2-7; 7 bases agree with TRBD2. Germline assignment: CDR1 LNHDA and CDR2 SQIVND (reference sequence). Trimming cost V 3 bases and J 6 bases; bases outside gene matches: 14. The CDR3 is 16 amino acids. Written as DNA, the CDR3 is TGTGCCAGTAGTATTGGGTCTAGCGGAGGAGCTAGCGAGCAGTACTTC. Protein product: CASSIGSSGGASEQYF.

The chain has TRBV6-5 and TRBJ1-3; no clear D gene. V lost 0 bases to trimming and J lost 0 bases, with 9 bases between them. The CDR3 consists of 16 residues. The V gene's germline CDR1 is MNHEY and CDR2 SVGAGI. The CDR3, as DNA: TGTGCCAGCAGTTACTCGCGGCAAAGCTCTGGAAACACCATATATTTT. Translated: CASSYSRQSSGNTIYF.

This clone is medium-sized in the sample. The chain joins TRBV18 to TRBJ1-1; TRBD1 might be the D (6 bases). The ends were cut back, 3 bases at V and 4 bases at J, with 12 bases in the middle. CDR1 and CDR2 (germline): KGHSH, LQKENI. The CDR3 has 14 residues. CDR3 sequence reads: CASSPYTGTTEAFF. The DNA for the CDR3 is TGTGCCAGCTCACCGTACACAGGGACCACTGAAGCTTTCTTT.

This chain links TRBV7-9 with TRBJ1-3; D perhaps matches TRBD1 (6 bases). Trimming took 9 bases from V and 7 from J, leaving 16 bases between them. Germline CDR1 and CDR2: SEHNR and FQNEAQ (reference sequence). This CDR3 has 13 residues. The CDR3 DNA reads TGTGCCAGTGCGGGGGGCGTAATGAACACCATATATTTT. Its protein is CASAGGVMNTIYF.

The rearrangement joins TRBV24-1 to TRBJ2-7; D uncertain. V gave up 4 bases and J gave up 3 bases, with 3 bases separating them. Germline V gene data show CDR1 as KGHDR and CDR2 as SFDVKD. CDR3 length: 11 residues. The CDR3 nucleotides read TGTGCCACCAGTGACAACTACGAGCAGTACTTC. The encoded protein is CATSDNYEQYF.

V is TRBV9 and J is TRBJ1-3, with 7 bases matching TRBD1. Per the germline V gene, CDR1 is SGDLS and CDR2 is YYNGEE. V lost 1 base, J lost 3 bases, and 4 bases stayed unmatched. This CDR3 is 15 amino acids long. This CDR3 reads CASSVSGGNGNTIYF. CDR3 sequence (DNA): TGTGCCAGCAGCGTATCAGGGGGGAATGGAAACACCATATATTTT.

This clone was observed a few times. The CDR3 loop reads CASSLYQGSQYF. The CDR3 nucleotides are TGTGCCAGCAGCTTATATCAGGGTTCGCAGTATTTT. The chain uses TRBV7-3 and TRBJ2-3, with a weak D call TRBD1 (5 bases). The CDR3 extends over 12 amino acids. CDR1 and CDR2 (germline): SGHTA, FQGTGA. Trimming stripped 2 bases from V and 10 bases from J, with 10 bases between.

This chain joins TRBV10-2 and TRBJ2-7; D remains unclear. V was shortened by 6 bases and J by 3 bases, with 12 bases between the two germline ends. Germline CDR1 reads WSHSY; CDR2 reads SAAADI. CDR3 length: 13 amino acids. The CDR3 region is CASRPHASYEQYF. The CDR3 nucleotides read TGCGCCAGCAGGCCTCATGCCAGCTACGAGCAGTACTTC.

V and J are TRBV9 and TRBJ2-5; 10 nucleotides align to TRBD2. J lost 5 bases, V lost 3 bases, and 7 bases had no gene match. The CDR3 totals 15 residues. The germline V gene has CDR1 SGDLS and CDR2 YYNGEE. The CDR3 sequence: CASSATGTSVETQYF. CDR3 sequence (DNA): TGTGCCAGCAGCGCAACCGGGACTAGCGTTGAGACCCAGTACTTC.